This T cell receptor beta chain emerged from a study of blood T cells in healthy people across ages. Study results and caveats: PBMCs were not sorted, which prevented a conclusive comparison of naive versus antigen-experienced cells. Nothing was known about donor CMV status, and this possibly confounded expanded clonotype changes.

PCR was performed a second time for 7 to 11 cycles using a sample-barcoded 5' primer and a J-beta primer mix. MiXCR, run by TCRdb on the 5' RACE reads, gives a single entry per CDR3 protein. Among hundreds of thousands of distinct CDR3 sequences, roughly 50% were seen once, and the ten largest hold over 30%. On this clonotype itself: Its antigen is still unknown.

The clonotype was recovered from a man in his 60s in good health. The sample consisted of blood.

The CDR3 loop reads CASSATGARPYGYTF. CDR3 DNA: TGTGCCAGCAGTGCCACAGGGGCTCGACCTTATGGCTACACCTTC. The chain links TRBV2 to TRBJ1-2; 7 bases align to TRBD1. Looked up from germline, CDR1 is SNHLY and CDR2 is FYNNEI. CDR3 length: 15 residues. The V gene end was trimmed by 4 bases and the J gene end by 5 bases; junction bases not matched to a gene: 10. Full variable domain (remainder filled in from reference TRBV2 and TRBJ1-2): EPEVTQTPSHQVTQMGQEVILRCVPISNHLYFYWYRQILGQKVEFLVSFYNNEISEKSEIFDDQFSVERPDGSNFTLKIRSTKLEDSAMYFCASSATGARPYGYTFGSGTRLTVV.